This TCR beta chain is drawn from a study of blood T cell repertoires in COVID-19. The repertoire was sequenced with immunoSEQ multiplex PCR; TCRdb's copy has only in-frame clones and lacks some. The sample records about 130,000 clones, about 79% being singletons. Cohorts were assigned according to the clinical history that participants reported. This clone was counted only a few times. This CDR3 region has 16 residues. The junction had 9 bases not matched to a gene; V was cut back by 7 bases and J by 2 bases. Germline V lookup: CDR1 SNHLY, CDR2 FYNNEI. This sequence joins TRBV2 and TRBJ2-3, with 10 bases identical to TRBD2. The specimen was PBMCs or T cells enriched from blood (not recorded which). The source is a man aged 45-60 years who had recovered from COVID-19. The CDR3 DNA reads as TGTGCCAGCACCGGAGGAGGACTAGCGGACACAGATACGCAGTATTTT. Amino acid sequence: CASTGGGLADTDTQYF.